The next 9 T cell receptor beta chains were all read from a single sample in a study of identical twins. TCRdb passed the 5' RACE reads through MiXCR, listing each CDR3 protein once. The sample consists of 450,000 or so distinct CDR3 sequences, about 24% of them appearing once. This sample also belongs to another study, concerning T cells expressing NK-cell markers.

Sequencing used CD4+ T cells sorted from blood. These receptors were obtained from a woman between 18 and 29 years old in good health.

This rearrangement joins TRBV20-1 to TRBJ1-6; D remains ambiguous. V lost 0 bases to trimming and J lost 3 bases, with 9 bases between them. This CDR3 contains 15 residues. In germline, CDR1 is DFQATT, CDR2 SNEGSKA (reference sequence). CDR3 coding DNA: TGCAGTGCTAGAGAGGCAGCCAACTATAATTCACCCCTCCACTTT. Amino acid sequence: CSAREAANYNSPLHF.

CDR3: CAIGGQGNQPQHF. The CDR3 bases are TGTGCCATCGGGGGCCAGGGCAATCAGCCCCAGCATTTT. The gene calls are TRBV10-3 and TRBJ1-5, with D possibly being TRBD1 (6 bases). Germline assignment: CDR1 ENHRY and CDR2 SYGVKD. The ends were cut back, 8 bases at V and 2 bases at J, with 10 bases in the middle. The length of the CDR3 is 13 residues.

V and J are TRBV20-1 and TRBJ2-2; no reliable D call. CDR1 and CDR2 (germline): DFQATT, SNEGSKA (reference sequence). Trimming removed 6 bases from V and 6 bases from J, with 11 bases in between. The CDR3 covers 12 residues. The CDR3 DNA follows: TGCAGTGCCTCGGGCGCTCCCGGGGAGCTGTTTTTT. Protein: CSASGAPGELFF.

The V gene is TRBV12-3 or TRBV12-4, the J gene TRBJ1-2; D might be TRBD1 (5 bases). This CDR3 has 14 amino acids. V lost 6 bases, J lost 5 bases, and 16 bases lay in between. The CDR3 region has the DNA TGTGCCAGCAGCCCGTCCCGGGGCCGTTATGGCTACACCTTC. As protein: CASSPSRGRYGYTF.

This chain joins TRBV5-1 and TRBJ1-6, with D possibly matching TRBD1 (6 bases). The CDR3 length is 12 residues. CDR1 is SGHRS and CDR2 is YFSETQ in the germline V gene. Trimming stripped 2 bases from V and 10 bases from J, with 7 bases between. The CDR3 here is CASSFGQSPLHF. CDR3 in DNA: TGCGCCAGCAGCTTCGGACAGTCACCCCTCCACTTT. Complete variable domain (other parts from reference TRBV5-1 and TRBJ1-6): KAGVTQTPRYLIKTRGQQVTLSCSPISGHRSVSWYQQTPGQGLQFLFEYFSETQRNKGNFPGRFSGRQFSNSRSEMNVSTLELGDSALYLCASSFGQSPLHFGNGTRLTVT.

The chain employs TRBV2 and TRBJ1-1; the D gene is possibly TRBD1 (5 bases). V dropped 1 base and J dropped 4 bases, with 13 bases sitting between them. Germline assignment: CDR1 SNHLY and CDR2 FYNNEI. The CDR3 spans 15 residues. The CDR3 reads CASSEELIGVTEAFF. The CDR3 DNA follows: TGTGCCAGCAGTGAAGAGCTCATAGGGGTCACTGAAGCTTTCTTT.

This clonotype came up a few times. The V call is TRBV12-3 or TRBV12-4, the J call TRBJ2-4, with TRBD2 matching over 7 bases. V lost 10 bases, J lost 1 base, and 7 bases stayed unmatched. This CDR3 is built from 14 residues. CDR3 in amino acids: CATRMGGAKNIQYF. The CDR3 nucleotides read TGTGCCACCCGGATGGGGGGGGCCAAAAACATTCAGTACTTC.

V is TRBV7-8 and J is TRBJ2-5, with TRBD1 matching over 8 bases. Germline V gives CDR1 SGHVS, CDR2 FQNEAQ. This CDR3 has 14 residues. With V trimmed by 4 bases and J by 5 bases, 6 bases remained unmatched. The DNA of the CDR3 is TGTGCCAGCAGCTCGACAGGGGTAGGGGAGACCCAGTACTTC. This sequence encodes CASSSTGVGETQYF.

The table lists this clonotype with a few counts. The genes are TRBV20-1 and TRBJ2-5; perhaps TRBD2 as D (6 bases). V shed 0 bases and J shed 5 bases, with 13 bases lying between them. The CDR3 consists of 14 residues. The V gene's germline CDR1 is DFQATT and CDR2 SNEGSKA (reference sequence). The CDR3 DNA is TGCAGTGCTAGAGATGGCGGGAAGGCGGAGACCCAGTACTTC. Its protein product is CSARDGGKAETQYF.